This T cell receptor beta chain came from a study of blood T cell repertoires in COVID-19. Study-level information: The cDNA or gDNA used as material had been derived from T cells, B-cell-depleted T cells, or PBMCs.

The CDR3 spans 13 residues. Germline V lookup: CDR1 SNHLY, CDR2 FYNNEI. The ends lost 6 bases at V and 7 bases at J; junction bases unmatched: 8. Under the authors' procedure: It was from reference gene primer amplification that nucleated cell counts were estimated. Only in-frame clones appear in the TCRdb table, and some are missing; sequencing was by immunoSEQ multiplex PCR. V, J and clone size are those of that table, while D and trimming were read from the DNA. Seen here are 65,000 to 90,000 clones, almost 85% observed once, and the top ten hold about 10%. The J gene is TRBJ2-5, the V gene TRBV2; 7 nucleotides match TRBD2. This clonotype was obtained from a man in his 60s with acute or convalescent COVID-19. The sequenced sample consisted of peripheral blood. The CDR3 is CASRPRLAGTQYF. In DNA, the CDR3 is TGTGCCAGCAGACCGAGACTAGCTGGGACCCAGTACTTC.